Each of the 20 T cell receptor beta chains below was sequenced from the same sample in a study of T-cell memory formation after mild COVID-19. TCRdb redid the calling of the 5' RACE reads with MiXCR, one entry per CDR3 protein. The sample has a few hundred thousand distinct CDR3 sequences; approximately 15% are singletons. The material sequenced was PBMCs or a T cell subset sorted from them (not recorded which). Receptors were obtained from a man aged 18 to 30 who had mild COVID-19 (a few samples of this study predate the infection). Cell type and time point are not known.

This clonotype was observed a handful of times. CDR3 in DNA: TGCGCCAGCAGCCGGGGCGCGGGGGCGGAAGAGACCCAGTACTTC. Translating it yields CASSRGAGAEETQYF. The chain combines TRBV4-1 with TRBJ2-5; D might be TRBD2 (7 bases). Germline values: CDR1 MGHRA, CDR2 YSYEKL. Deletions cut 4 bases from V and 3 bases from J, with 15 bases between. The CDR3 totals 15 residues.

This chain uses TRBV7-9 with TRBJ1-3; no clear D. Between the trimmed V and J ends, which lost 6 bases and 0 bases, there was a span of 9 bases. Germline CDR1 reads SEHNR; CDR2 reads FQNEAQ (reference sequence). The CDR3 is made up of 14 amino acids. The CDR3 DNA follows: TGTGCCAGCAGGCCAGGCGACTCTGGAAACACCATATATTTT. It yields the protein CASRPGDSGNTIYF.

This chain links TRBV6-2 or TRBV6-3 with TRBJ2-1; a possible D gene is TRBD1 (5 bases). Per the germline V gene, CDR1 is MNHEY and CDR2 is SVGEGT. There are 15 residues in the CDR3. V was pared by 5 bases and J by 0 bases, with 11 bases between. CDR3 DNA sequence: TGTGCCAGCAGTACGGACATTAGCTCCTACAATGAGCAGTTCTTC. Protein product: CASSTDISSYNEQFF.

This clonotype was found a few times. The chain employs TRBV7-9 and TRBJ2-5; TRBD1 aligns across 9 bases. With V trimmed by 5 bases and J by 7 bases, 8 bases remained unmatched. Germline-derived CDR1 and CDR2 are SEHNR and FQNEAQ (reference sequence). The CDR3 sequence is 14 residues long. This CDR3 reads CASSTQGASGTQYF. The CDR3 DNA is TGTGCCAGCAGCACACAGGGGGCGTCGGGGACCCAGTACTTC.

This chain uses TRBV5-5 with TRBJ1-5; D remains unclear. The V gene's germline CDR1 is SGHKS and CDR2 YYEKEE (reference sequence). The V gene lost 1 base and the J gene lost 7 bases, with 12 bases spanning the gap. The CDR3 covers 14 residues. This CDR3 is CASSLRFFEQPQHF. CDR3 nucleotide sequence: TGTGCCAGCAGCTTGAGGTTCTTCGAGCAGCCCCAGCATTTT. Drawing the rest from reference TRBV5-5 and TRBJ1-5, the complete variable domain is DAGVTQSPTHLIKTRGQQVTLRCSPISGHKSVSWYQQVLGQGPQFIFQYYEKEERGRGNFPDRFSARQFPNYSSELNVNALLLGDSALYLCASSLRFFEQPQHFGDGTRLSIL.

V is TRBV12-3 or TRBV12-4 and J is TRBJ2-2; no reliable D call. The CDR3 has 14 residues. The V end was cut by 4 bases, the J end by 5 bases, with 11 bases between. The CDR3 DNA is TGTGCCAGCAGTTCAACCCCAGAGACCGGGGAGCTGTTTTTT. Translation gives CASSSTPETGELFF.

This clonotype was seen a handful of times. This sequence joins TRBV18 and TRBJ2-7; 8 bases are shared with TRBD1. V was pared by 0 bases and J by 0 bases, with 1 base of the junction left unmatched. CDR1 and CDR2 (germline): KGHSH, LQKENI. The CDR3 has 15 amino acids. CDR3 sequence reads: CASSPPGQVSYEQYV. DNA for the CDR3: TGTGCCAGCTCACCACCGGGACAGGTCTCCTACGAGCAGTACGTC.

This chain uses TRBV25-1 with TRBJ2-2; the D gene is possibly TRBD1 (6 bases). From germline, CDR1 is MGHDK and CDR2 SYGVNS. The CDR3 runs to 15 residues. V gave up 3 bases and J gave up 2 bases, with 10 bases separating them. CDR3 nucleotides: TGTGCCAGCAGTGAGTGGACAGCTAACACCGGGGAGCTGTTTTTT. Encoded protein: CASSEWTANTGELFF.

The chain recombines TRBV7-9 with TRBJ2-7; 10 bases are a match to TRBD2. After removal of 4 bases from V and 3 bases from J, the junction contained 6 bases not matched to a gene. The CDR3 has 15 residues. CDR1 is SEHNR and CDR2 is FQNEAQ in the germline V gene (reference sequence). DNA for the CDR3: TGTGCCAGCAGCTCAACTAGCGGGGAAGTCTACGAGCAGTACGTC. It codes for CASSSTSGEVYEQYV.

The sample holds a few counts of this clonotype. The V gene is TRBV20-1, the J gene TRBJ2-2; 7 nucleotides align to TRBD1. This CDR3 region has 15 residues. J gave up 0 bases and V 4 bases, and 5 bases lay outside the gene matches. Germline V CDR1 and CDR2: DFQATT, SNEGSKA (reference sequence). CDR3 residues: CSATGGFANTGELFF. In DNA form, the CDR3 reads TGCAGTGCTACAGGGGGTTTCGCGAACACCGGGGAGCTGTTTTTT.

This clonotype was recorded many times. The chain combines TRBV6-1 with TRBJ2-3; D gene ambiguous. V gave up 3 bases and J gave up 7 bases, with 17 bases separating them. Germline V CDR1 and CDR2: MNHNS, SASEGT. The CDR3 is 15 amino acids. CDR3 residues: CASSDTGSLRNTQYF. In DNA form, the CDR3 reads TGTGCCAGCAGTGATACCGGCAGCTTGAGGAATACGCAGTATTTT.

This clonotype was seen only a few times. V usage is TRBV6-6 and J usage is TRBJ1-5; D is ambiguous. Germline V gene sequence: CDR1 MNHNY, CDR2 SVGAGI (reference sequence). V dropped 2 bases and J dropped 2 bases, with 10 bases sitting between them. CDR3 length: 15 residues. CDR3 in amino acids: CASSYPSVGNQPQHF. Written as DNA, the CDR3 is TGTGCCAGCAGTTACCCCAGCGTGGGCAATCAGCCCCAGCATTTT.

The J gene is TRBJ1-6, the V gene TRBV20-1; perhaps TRBD1 as D (5 bases). The CDR3 is 14 residues long. The germline CDR1 and CDR2 sequences are DFQATT and SNEGSKA (reference sequence). The V gene lost 3 bases and the J gene lost 7 bases, with 13 bases spanning the gap. The CDR3 DNA sequence: TGCAGTGCTAGTGGGTCAGGGTCAAATTCACCCCTCCACTTT. Amino acid sequence: CSASGSGSNSPLHF.

The rearrangement uses TRBV7-2 and TRBJ2-3; 8 bases map to TRBD1. V shed 5 bases and J 0 bases; nucleotides not matched to a gene: 4. The CDR3 is 15 residues long. Germline V gives CDR1 SGHTA, CDR2 FQGNSA. The DNA for the CDR3 is TGTGCCAGCAGCCGGACAGGGACTAGCACAGATACGCAGTATTTT. Protein product: CASSRTGTSTDTQYF.

This clonotype was found many times. This chain connects TRBV11-2 to TRBJ2-5; no definite D call. Germline V gene sequence: CDR1 SGHAT, CDR2 FQNNGV. V gave up 0 bases and J gave up 6 bases, with 11 bases separating them. This CDR3 has 14 amino acids. DNA for the CDR3: TGTGCCAGCAGCTTAGACGGACCCTCTCAGACCCAGTACTTC. It encodes CASSLDGPSQTQYF.

This clonotype was detected many times. The chain carries TRBV7-6 and TRBJ2-4; TRBD1 is a possible D gene (5 bases). Germline values: CDR1 SGHVS, CDR2 FNYEAQ. Between the trimmed V and J ends, which lost 5 bases and 3 bases, there was a span of 14 bases. CDR3 size: 15 residues. CDR3 DNA sequence: TGTGCCAGCAGCCCCCTGGAAGGGGTCAAAAACATTCAGTACTTC. Translated, it gives CASSPLEGVKNIQYF.

The chain couples TRBV7-2 to TRBJ2-2; tentative D call: TRBD2 (5 bases). Trimming stripped 0 bases from V and 8 bases from J, with 7 bases between. There are 13 residues in the CDR3. Per the germline V gene, CDR1 is SGHTA and CDR2 is FQGNSA. The CDR3 region has the DNA TGTGCCAGCAGCTTAGCGCGAGGGGGGGAGCTGTTTTTT. This translates into CASSLARGGELFF. Filled out from reference TRBV7-2 and TRBJ2-2, the complete variable domain reads GAGVSQSPSNKVTEKGKDVELRCDPISGHTALYWYRQSLGQGLEFLIYFQGNSAPDKSGLPSDRFSAERTGGSVSTLTIQRTQQEDSAVYLCASSLARGGELFFGEGSRLTVL.

In its sample, this clonotype was seen once. The J gene is TRBJ2-3, the V gene TRBV7-2; D is ambiguous. Germline V gene lookup returns CDR1 SGHTA and CDR2 FQGNSA. V was shortened by 1 base and J by 3 bases, with 14 bases between the two germline ends. There are 16 residues in the CDR3. CDR3 sequence reads: CASSLGSLPGTDTQYF. Here the CDR3 DNA reads TGTGCCAGCAGCTTAGGGTCCTTACCCGGGACAGATACGCAGTATTTT.

This clonotype was found a few times. V is TRBV11-2 and J is TRBJ1-1; 8 nucleotides agree with TRBD1. This CDR3 spans 13 amino acids. Losses at the gene ends were 4 bases for V and 10 bases for J; bases not matched to a gene: 8. The germline V gene has CDR1 SGHAT and CDR2 FQNNGV. The CDR3 is CASSSGQGSVAFF. DNA of the CDR3: TGTGCCAGCAGCTCAGGACAGGGTTCGGTAGCTTTCTTT.

The CDR3 DNA sequence: TGTGCCAGCAGCTTAGGACTAGCGGGGGGTCTATCCTACAATGAGCAGTTCTTC. Its translation: CASSLGLAGGLSYNEQFF. J is TRBJ2-1 and V is TRBV7-9, with TRBD2 matching 13 bases. Trimming cost V 1 base and J 1 base; bases outside gene matches: 4. There are 18 residues in the CDR3. The germline V gene has CDR1 SEHNR and CDR2 FQNEAQ (reference sequence).